This T cell receptor beta chain appears in the sequencing data of a study of metastatic and nonmetastatic thyroid tumors. Study-wide results and caveats: Significantly greater TCR beta diversity was reportedly found in malignant thyroid tumors than in benign nodules (in blood and tumor).

This clone was counted many times. Its specificity is not known. No patient received treatment before thyroid surgery. MiXCR was used by TCRdb to re-call the PCR reads. The sample contains around 65,000 clones, 14% of which appear only once. The sequenced sample consisted of blood. This clonotype was obtained from a male donor with papillary thyroid cancer or a benign thyroid nodule (not recorded which). Some clones in this sample may be carry-over from other donors' samples.

The CDR3 sequence is CAWSWASGRSSTGELFF. The CDR3 DNA reads TGTGCCTGGAGTTGGGCTAGCGGGAGAAGTTCGACCGGGGAGCTGTTTTTT. This rearrangement joins TRBV30 to TRBJ2-2, with TRBD2 matching 10 bases. V gave up 2 bases and J gave up 5 bases; unmatched junction bases: 11. The CDR3 is 17 residues long. Germline assignment: CDR1 GTSNPN and CDR2 SVGIG (reference sequence).